This TCR beta chain was sequenced in a study of T cell responses to AZD1222 COVID-19 vaccine. Study-wide results and limits: Baseline seropositivity characterized only six AZD1222 recipients. Targets within unmutated variant regions were reportedly found for nearly half of spike-specific TCRs. Spike-spanning, vaccine-associated CD4 TCRs were dominant at 160-218 and 743-854.

Repertoires were generated with immunoSEQ multiplex PCR, while TCRdb's copy carries only in-frame clones and drops some. The sample contains about 120,000 clones, roughly 87% of which appear only once. The CDR3 runs to 14 residues. V was trimmed by 7 bases and J by 8 bases, leaving 20 bases between them. Germline assignment: CDR1 MNHEY and CDR2 SVGAGI. With regard to this clone: No antigen is known for it.

Source: peripheral blood, taken on day 0 of AZD1222 vaccination. The chain joins TRBV6-5 to TRBJ1-1; D is uncertain. This TCR came from an adult in good health. DNA of the CDR3: TGTGCCAGCACCCCCCCCGGGTTCCCCGGAGAAGCTTTCTTT. This codes for CASTPPGFPGEAFF.